The text below deals with one T cell receptor (beta chain). Residents of about two dozen US areas, aged about 18 to 95 years, made up the participants. CDR1 is SGHNT, CDR2 YYREEE, per germline (reference sequence). Trimming cost V 0 bases and J 4 bases; bases outside gene matches: 6. This CDR3 is built from 15 residues. The sample is drawn from a study of blood T cell repertoires in COVID-19. As processed by the authors: Estimation of nucleated cell counts relied on the amplification of reference gene primers. Sequenced by immunoSEQ multiplex PCR; TCRdb stores in-frame clones only, minus some. V and J calls and clone size are those listed in that table; D and trimming were worked out from the DNA. The data contain approximately 270,000 clones, around 93% of them singletons.

Sequenced material: PBMCs or T cells enriched from blood (not recorded which). V gene TRBV5-4 combines with J gene TRBJ1-1; 7 nucleotides match TRBD1. This clonotype was sampled from a human donor in a cohort exposed to, infected with or recovered from COVID-19 (not recorded which). The donor label of this sample is uncertain. The DNA of the CDR3 is TGTGCCAGCAGCTTGGAAAGGGGGCGCGGCACTGAAGCTTTCTTT. Amino acids: CASSLERGRGTEAFF.